The 2 T cell receptor beta chains presented below share a single source sample, sequenced in a study of identical twins. MiXCR was run by TCRdb on the 5' RACE reads, yielding one entry per CDR3 protein. Altogether 1.5 million to 2 million distinct CDR3 sequences are present, around 29% being singletons, with the ten largest covering around 0.3%. The sequenced material came from cord blood. The receptors originated from a newborn girl in good health.

This clonotype has a handful of counts. The chain links TRBV7-9 to TRBJ2-3; possibly TRBD1 for D (6 bases). V lost 5 bases to trimming and J lost 1 base, with 13 bases between them. Germline V gene data show CDR1 as SEHNR and CDR2 as FQNEAQ (reference sequence). The CDR3 spans 15 residues. The DNA for the CDR3 is TGTGCCAGCAGCCCACACAGGGTCCGCACAGATACGCAGTATTTT. The encoded protein is CASSPHRVRTDTQYF.

The sample holds a few counts of this clonotype. CDR3 sequence (DNA): TGTGCCAGCAGTTACGGGGACTCCCCAAACATTCAGTACTTC. As protein: CASSYGDSPNIQYF. The genes are TRBV6-6 and TRBJ2-4, with D tentatively TRBD2 (6 bases). The CDR3 is 14 amino acids. Germline assignment: CDR1 MNHNY and CDR2 SVGAGI (reference sequence). V was pared by 2 bases and J by 6 bases, with 11 bases between.